These 18 T cell receptor beta chains came from one sample sequenced in a study of identical twins. TCRdb re-called the 5' RACE reads through MiXCR, storing one row per CDR3 protein. The data show about 890,000 distinct CDR3 sequences, over 9% seen once. This sample was shared with a second study, whose subject was yellow fever vaccine responses in identical twins.

The specimen was PBMCs. The receptors were gathered from a woman between 18 and 30 years old in good health.

This clonotype has ten or more counts. V gene TRBV3-1 combines with J gene TRBJ1-1, with D possibly TRBD1 on 6 matching bases. Trimming shortened V by 1 base and J by 0 bases, and 9 bases separated the two germline ends. The CDR3 is made up of 15 amino acids. The germline V gene has CDR1 LGHDT and CDR2 YNNKEL (reference sequence). The CDR3 nucleotides are TGTGCCAGCAGCCAAGGGGGGGGCCTGAACACTGAAGCTTTCTTT. It translates to CASSQGGGLNTEAFF.

The sample holds a few counts of this clonotype. The chain has TRBV6-5 and TRBJ2-7; D is uncertain. Germline values: CDR1 MNHEY, CDR2 SVGAGI. This CDR3 contains 13 residues. With 2 bases removed from V and 3 bases from J, the gap between germline ends came to 8 bases. The CDR3 region has the DNA TGTGCCAGCAGTTACGTGGGGAACTACGAGCAGTACTTC. Protein sequence: CASSYVGNYEQYF.

This clonotype was seen repeatedly, ten times or more. The V call is TRBV10-3, the J call TRBJ2-5; 11 nucleotides align to TRBD2. CDR3 size: 16 residues. J lost 4 bases, V lost 3 bases, and 7 bases had no gene match. Germline values: CDR1 ENHRY, CDR2 SYGVKD. CDR3 residues: CAISDPLAGGPETQYF. CDR3 DNA: TGTGCCATCAGTGACCCCCTAGCGGGGGGACCAGAGACCCAGTACTTC.

The chain joins TRBV18 to TRBJ1-1, with 8 bases fitting TRBD1. CDR3 length: 14 residues. Unmatched junction bases numbered 14, after V lost 6 bases and J lost 11 bases. Per germline, CDR1 KGHSH and CDR2 LQKENI. Written as DNA, the CDR3 is TGTGCCAGCTCTCCCTTAACCCAGGGGGCTAGGGCTTTCTTT. Protein: CASSPLTQGARAFF.

CDR3 protein: CSALRDIEETQYF. In DNA form, the CDR3 reads TGCAGTGCTCTCCGGGACATCGAAGAGACCCAGTACTTC. V usage is TRBV20-1 and J usage is TRBJ2-5; weak D call: TRBD1 (6 bases). The CDR3 contains 13 residues. CDR1 and CDR2 from the germline V gene are DFQATT and SNEGSKA (reference sequence). Between the trimmed V and J ends, which lost 5 bases and 3 bases, there was a span of 13 bases.

Only a few counts were recorded for this clonotype. The genes are TRBV14 and TRBJ2-1, with 14 bases aligning to TRBD2. J lost 9 bases, V lost 2 bases, and 9 bases had no gene match. This CDR3 has 17 amino acids. The germline CDR1 and CDR2 sequences are SGHDN and FVKESK. The CDR3 region is CASSQPAGLAGGGEQFF. CDR3 nucleotide sequence: TGTGCCAGCAGCCAACCAGCAGGACTAGCGGGAGGTGGTGAGCAGTTCTTC.

The chain is built from TRBV7-9 and TRBJ2-2; D is ambiguous. V lost 5 bases and J lost 3, with 7 bases in between. Per germline, CDR1 SEHNR and CDR2 FQNEAQ (reference sequence). CDR3 length: 13 amino acids. CDR3 protein: CASSPTYTGELFF. The DNA of the CDR3 is TGTGCCAGCAGCCCTACATACACCGGGGAGCTGTTTTTT.

This clonotype was counted only a few times. The chain uses TRBV13 and TRBJ1-3; D is undetermined. V lost 2 bases and J lost 3, with 8 bases in between. The CDR3 spans 14 residues. Germline V gene sequence: CDR1 PRHDT, CDR2 FYEKMQ (reference sequence). The CDR3 DNA reads TGTGCCAGCAGCTTAATACGACGTGGAAACACCATATATTTT. Protein sequence: CASSLIRRGNTIYF.

This clonotype was detected only a few times. Here the CDR3 reads CSAPSGTNSYEQYF. CDR3 bases: TGCAGTGCCCCGAGCGGGACGAATTCCTACGAGCAGTACTTC. The chain combines TRBV20-1 with TRBJ2-7, with TRBD2 identical over 7 bases. V was pared by 6 bases and J by 1 base, with 9 bases of the junction left unmatched. The CDR3 has 14 amino acids. The germline CDR1 and CDR2 sequences are DFQATT and SNEGSKA (reference sequence).

Only a few counts were recorded for this clonotype. DNA of the CDR3: TGCAGTGGGACGGGGGAGGCTACGCAGTATTTT. Amino acids: CSGTGEATQYF. The J gene is TRBJ2-3, the V gene TRBV20-1; possibly TRBD2 for D (6 bases). Germline V gives CDR1 DFQATT, CDR2 SNEGSKA (reference sequence). The CDR3 covers 11 residues. The V gene lost 7 bases and the J gene lost 8 bases, with 13 bases spanning the gap.

This clonotype came up a few times. Written as DNA, the CDR3 is TGTGCCAGCAGTTTACCATGGATTAGCGGGATAACAGAGCAGTTCTTC. Protein product: CASSLPWISGITEQFF. The V call is TRBV12-3 or TRBV12-4, the J call TRBJ2-1; 8 positions agree with TRBD2. This CDR3 has 16 amino acids. The junction had 13 bases not matched to a gene; V was cut back by 2 bases and J by 10 bases.

This chain connects TRBV2 to TRBJ1-6; 8 positions match TRBD1. Losses at the gene ends were 2 bases for V and 7 bases for J; bases not matched to a gene: 7. This CDR3 is 16 amino acids long. The germline V gene encodes CDR1 SNHLY and CDR2 FYNNEI. Written as DNA, the CDR3 is TGTGCCAGCAGTGAATACAGGGGGAAAGGGAATTCACCCCTCCACTTT. Its protein product is CASSEYRGKGNSPLHF.

This clonotype was recorded at least ten times. V is TRBV7-9 and J is TRBJ2-1, with D maybe TRBD2 (5 bases). This CDR3 has 15 amino acids. The V end was cut by 1 base, the J end by 3 bases, with 10 bases between. The germline V gene has CDR1 SEHNR and CDR2 FQNEAQ (reference sequence). This CDR3 is CASSLDLSGYNEQFF. CDR3 nucleotides: TGTGCCAGCAGCTTAGACTTGAGCGGCTACAATGAGCAGTTCTTC. The complete variable domain, with remaining parts taken from reference TRBV7-9 and TRBJ2-1, reads DTGVSQNPRHKITKRGQNVTFRCDPISEHNRLYWYRQTLGQGPEFLTYFQNEAQLEKSRLLSDRFSAERPKGSFSTLEIQRTEQGDSAMYLCASSLDLSGYNEQFFGPGTRLTVL.

This clonotype has a handful of counts. CDR3 DNA: TGTGCCAGCAGCACTTGGGAGGCGGGGAGCGGTGGGCAGTACTTC. It encodes CASSTWEAGSGGQYF. The chain employs TRBV7-8 and TRBJ2-7; maybe TRBD2 (6 bases). Germline values: CDR1 SGHVS, CDR2 FQNEAQ. The V gene lost 5 bases and the J gene lost 9 bases, with 23 bases spanning the gap. The CDR3 extends over 15 amino acids.

The V call is TRBV5-1, the J call TRBJ2-7; D is undetermined. Trimming left V 2 bases short and J 3 bases short, with 9 bases between. CDR1 SGHRS and CDR2 YFSETQ come from the germline V gene. This CDR3 comprises 13 residues. The CDR3 spells CASSFLQDYEQYF. CDR3 sequence (DNA): TGCGCCAGCAGCTTTCTTCAGGACTACGAGCAGTACTTC.

This clonotype occurred a few times. The chain carries TRBV7-2 and TRBJ2-2; no definite D call. Germline-derived CDR1 and CDR2 are SGHTA and FQGNSA. V lost 1 base and J lost 0, with 6 bases in between. The CDR3 covers 15 residues. The CDR3 DNA sequence: TGTGCCAGCAGCTTAGTCGATACGAACACCGGGGAGCTGTTTTTT. This sequence encodes CASSLVDTNTGELFF.

This clonotype was counted between two and nine times. The chain couples TRBV27 to TRBJ2-7; 10 nucleotides agree with TRBD2. V lost 4 bases to trimming and J lost 4 bases; unmatched junction nucleotides: 13. Per the germline V gene, CDR1 is MNHEY and CDR2 is SMNVEV (reference sequence). The CDR3 is 17 amino acids. For the CDR3, the DNA is TGTGCCAGCAGTTCTCAGGAACTAGCGGGATGGGGTTACGAGCAGTACTTC. It codes for CASSSQELAGWGYEQYF.

This clonotype has a count of ten or more. This chain links TRBV24-1 with TRBJ2-2, with D perhaps matching TRBD1 (6 bases). Germline V gene data show CDR1 as KGHDR and CDR2 as SFDVKD. The CDR3 covers 15 residues. V was pared by 5 bases and J by 3 bases, with 12 bases between. The CDR3 spells CATSAPQGDTGELFF. CDR3 DNA: TGTGCCACCAGTGCTCCACAGGGAGACACCGGGGAGCTGTTTTTT.